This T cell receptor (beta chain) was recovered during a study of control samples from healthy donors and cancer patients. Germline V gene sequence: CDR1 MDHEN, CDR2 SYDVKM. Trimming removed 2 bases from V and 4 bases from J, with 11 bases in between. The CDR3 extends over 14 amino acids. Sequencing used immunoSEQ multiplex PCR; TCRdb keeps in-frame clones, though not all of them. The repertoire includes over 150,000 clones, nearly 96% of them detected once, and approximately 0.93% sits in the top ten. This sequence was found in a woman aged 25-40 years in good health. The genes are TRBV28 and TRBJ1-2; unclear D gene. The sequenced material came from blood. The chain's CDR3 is CASSLNPRIYGYTF. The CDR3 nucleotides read TGTGCCAGCAGTTTAAATCCACGGATCTATGGCTACACCTTC.